Listed below are T cell receptor beta chains from one sample, sequenced in a study of T cell repertoires in cytomegalovirus infection. Their recognized antigens are unknown. Each CDR3 protein gets one entry after TCRdb re-called the reads with MiXCR. The sample includes approximately 89,000 distinct CDR3 sequences, 25% to 35% of them seen just once. The specimen was CD8+ T cells from cultured PBMCs, collected from culture after CMV antigen stimulation. The origin of the receptors is a human donor in good health (CMV status not recorded). Some clones in this sample may be carry-over from other donors' samples. Both conserved end residues are part of each CDR3. A D gene is named only where the DNA matches it firmly. The size of a clone is reported for some rows only, either as once, few or many, or as a class for expanded clones.

CDR3: CASSAGVRGTSDEQYF; DNA: TGTGCCAGCAGCGCAGGCGTGCGCGGGACTAGTGACGAGCAGTACTTC; size: many; length: 16; D: TRBD2; J: TRBJ2-7; V: TRBV7-8
CDR3: CASSILSYNEQFF; DNA: TGTGCCAGCAGTATCCTCTCCTACAATGAGCAGTTCTTC; size: many; length: 13; D: .; J: TRBJ2-1; V: TRBV5-6
CDR3: CASSPIGGAGGYTF; DNA: TGTGCCAGCAGTCCGATAGGAGGGGCTGGTGGCTACACCTTC; size: few; length: 14; D: .; J: TRBJ1-2; V: TRBV27
CDR3: CASSSKGYSNQPQHF; DNA: TGTGCCAGCAGCTCCAAGGGCTATAGCAATCAGCCCCAGCATTTT; size: few; length: 15; D: .; J: TRBJ1-5; V: TRBV7-2
CDR3: CSATGPPRTQYF; DNA: TGCAGTGCTACCGGGCCCCCGCGGACCCAGTACTTC; size: .; length: 12; D: .; J: TRBJ2-5; V: TRBV20-1
CDR3: CASSDPSREQFF; DNA: TGTGCCAGCAGCGACCCCTCGCGTGAGCAGTTCTTC; size: few; length: 12; D: .; J: TRBJ2-1; V: TRBV7-6
CDR3: CATSWGQVPYEQYF; DNA: TGTGCCACCTCTTGGGGTCAAGTTCCCTACGAGCAGTACTTC; size: .; length: 14; D: .; J: TRBJ2-7; V: TRBV28
CDR3: CASSSGVSGVLRGYTF; DNA: TGTGCCAGCAGCTCAGGCGTATCGGGGGTACTTAGGGGCTACACCTTC; size: many; length: 16; D: .; J: TRBJ1-2; V: TRBV7-2
CDR3: CASSSPGQRFSGNTIYF; DNA: TGTGCCAGCAGCTCGCCGGGACAGCGGTTTTCTGGAAACACCATATATTTT; size: few; length: 17; D: TRBD1; J: TRBJ1-3; V: TRBV7-9
CDR3: CSARGDRGKNMQYF; DNA: TGCAGTGCTAGAGGGGACAGGGGTAAAAACATGCAGTACTTC; size: .; length: 14; D: TRBD1; J: TRBJ2-4; V: TRBV20-1
CDR3: CASSPEDRAHEQYF; DNA: TGCGCCAGCAGCCCCGAGGACAGAGCCCACGAGCAGTACTTC; size: .; length: 14; D: .; J: TRBJ2-7; V: TRBV4-1
CDR3: CASSSRAYEQYF; DNA: TGTGCCAGCAGTTCCCGGGCGTACGAGCAGTACTTC; size: .; length: 12; D: .; J: TRBJ2-7; V: TRBV13
CDR3: CASSPMTSGGMDVLTF; DNA: TGTGCCAGCAGTCCGATGACTAGCGGAGGCATGGACGTCCTGACTTTC; size: many; length: 16; D: TRBD2; J: TRBJ2-6; V: TRBV28
CDR3: CASSVGTASNQPQHF; DNA: TGTGCCAGTAGTGTGGGGACAGCTAGCAATCAGCCCCAGCATTTT; size: few; length: 15; D: TRBD1; J: TRBJ1-5; V: TRBV19
CDR3: CASSQTDFSYEQYF; DNA: TGTGCCAGCAGCCAGACGGACTTTTCCTACGAGCAGTACTTC; size: .; length: 14; D: .; J: TRBJ2-7; V: TRBV4-2
CDR3: CASNRGGNTEAFF; DNA: TGTGCCAGTAATAGAGGGGGGAACACTGAAGCTTTCTTT; size: .; length: 13; D: .; J: TRBJ1-1; V: TRBV19
CDR3: CASSKHNRQETQYF; DNA: TGTGCCAGCAGCAAACACAACCGCCAAGAGACCCAGTACTTC; size: .; length: 14; D: .; J: TRBJ2-5; V: TRBV27
CDR3: CASSFGTNDYEQYF; DNA: TGTGCCAGCAGCTTCGGAACAAACGACTACGAGCAGTACTTC; size: .; length: 14; D: .; J: TRBJ2-7; V: TRBV7-6
CDR3: CASSRLHWRDFLIDTEAFF; DNA: TGCGCCAGCAGCCGTCTCCACTGGCGGGATTTCTTGATCGACACTGAAGCTTTCTTT; size: .; length: 19; D: .; J: TRBJ1-1; V: TRBV4-1
CDR3: CSASQPGQALHQQYF; DNA: TGCAGTGCTAGTCAACCGGGACAGGCCCTCCACCAGCAGTACTTC; size: .; length: 15; D: TRBD1; J: TRBJ2-7; V: TRBV20-1
CDR3: CASRRSNEQYF; DNA: TGTGCCAGCAGACGCTCCAACGAGCAGTACTTC; size: .; length: 11; D: .; J: TRBJ2-7; V: TRBV27
CDR3: CASSSQPGRPNSPLHF; DNA: TGTGCCAGCAGCTCCCAGCCGGGACGGCCTAATTCACCCCTCCACTTT; size: few; length: 16; D: .; J: TRBJ1-6; V: TRBV7-6
CDR3: CASSFTQGANSPLHF; DNA: TGTGCCAGCAGCTTTACCCAAGGGGCTAATTCACCCCTCCACTTT; size: many; length: 15; D: .; J: TRBJ1-6; V: TRBV13
CDR3: CASSLFGKGGYTF; DNA: TGTGCCAGCAGTTTATTCGGGAAAGGTGGCTACACCTTC; size: .; length: 13; D: .; J: TRBJ1-2; V: TRBV27
CDR3: CASSRPGREQFF; DNA: TGTGCCAGCAGCCGCCCCGGGCGCGAGCAGTTCTTC; size: once; length: 12; D: .; J: TRBJ2-1; V: TRBV27
CDR3: CASRGGTTSYNEQFF; DNA: TGTGCCAGTCGCGGGGGGACTACCTCCTACAATGAGCAGTTCTTC; size: once; length: 15; D: TRBD2; J: TRBJ2-1; V: TRBV6-5
CDR3: CASSSPWTSGGLPSSYNEQFF; DNA: TGTGCCAGCAGCTCGCCGTGGACTAGCGGGGGGCTCCCGAGCTCCTACAATGAGCAGTTCTTC; size: .; length: 21; D: TRBD2; J: TRBJ2-1; V: TRBV7-8
CDR3: CASTKSSSGKYGYTF; DNA: TGTGCCAGCACAAAATCTTCCTCGGGGAAGTATGGCTACACCTTC; size: many; length: 15; D: .; J: TRBJ1-2; V: TRBV25-1